This T cell receptor (beta chain) was captured by sequencing in a study of cytomegalovirus exposure and HLA in healthy donors. Primers: 60 Vbeta forward and 13 Jbeta reverse. Clones were sequenced by immunoSEQ multiplex PCR, and TCRdb holds only the in-frame ones, with some missing. The sample has some 52,000 clones; roughly 72% are singletons. The CDR3 contains 17 residues. Germline V lookup: CDR1 MNHEY, CDR2 SMNVEV (reference sequence). V dropped 4 bases and J dropped 0 bases, with 18 bases sitting between them. V gene TRBV27 combines with J gene TRBJ1-2, with D uncertain. The TCR sequence derives from a woman aged 50 to 60 in good health and CMV-seronegative. The sequenced sample was PBMCs. The CDR3 DNA reads as TGTGCCAGCAGTTCCGCCCCTCTCGCGGAATCTAACTATGGCTACACCTTC. Its translation is CASSSAPLAESNYGYTF.